This section outlines one T cell receptor beta chain sequence together with its context. This sample was included in a study of response to subunit inactivated influenza vaccine. TCRdb re-called the RT-PCR reads through MiXCR, storing one row per CDR3 protein. The table shows 550,000 to 800,000 distinct CDR3 sequences, with approximately 15% occurring only once. Trimming left V 0 bases short and J 2 bases short, with 14 bases between. CDR3 length equals 17 residues. The germline gives CDR1 KGHDR, CDR2 SFDVKD. The chain is built from TRBV24-1 and TRBJ2-3; the D gene is possibly TRBD2 (6 bases). The specimen comprised PBMCs from blood, sampled roughly 12 days after vaccination. The receptor was isolated from a man between 50 and 59 years old who received an inactivated influenza vaccine. CDR3 residues: CATSDLRRGEDTDTQYF. In DNA, the CDR3 is TGTGCCACCAGTGATTTGCGGCGGGGCGAGGACACAGATACGCAGTATTTT.